A selection of T cell receptor beta chains follows, all from one sample in a study of T cell repertoires in cytomegalovirus infection. MiXCR was run by TCRdb on the reads, yielding one entry per CDR3 protein. The sample has around 630,000 distinct CDR3 sequences, roughly 26% seen once. The source material was CD8+ T cells from PBMCs. These receptor sequences come from a human donor in good health (CMV status not recorded). Some clones in this sample may be carry-over from other donors' samples. The conserved cysteine and the conserved F or W are not part of the CDR3 here.

TRBV2	TRBJ2-5	ATLGGLETQY
TRBV10-3	TRBJ1-1	AISAPTSMNTEAF
TRBV7-9	TRBJ2-6	ASRPGTGPGANVLT
TRBV2	TRBJ2-1	ASSEHRRDEQF
TRBV7-6	TRBJ1-1	ASSLGEDTEAF
TRBV7-6	TRBJ2-7	ASSQTDRGSSYEQY
TRBV27	TRBJ1-1	ASSLRVLSTEAF
TRBV28	TRBJ1-5	ASSERGGSAPQH
TRBV7-6	TRBJ2-3	ASSLFSGEDTQY
TRBV12-3/TRBV12-4	TRBJ1-5	ASSDSPNQPQH
TRBV5-1	TRBJ1-1	ASNLTESTEAF
TRBV27	TRBJ1-5	ASSLSGEKSNQPQH
TRBV4-2	TRBJ2-3	ASSQTSGGTDTQY
TRBV27	TRBJ2-1	ASSDGGGHNEQF
TRBV14	TRBJ1-6	ASSQSIRDPSYNSPLH
TRBV6-2/TRBV6-3	TRBJ2-1	ASSLSSGGHNEQF
TRBV4-1	TRBJ1-1	ASSGQGLTEAF
TRBV7-2	TRBJ1-4	ASSLSTGPTNEKLF
TRBV27	TRBJ2-3	ASVRKRGITDTQY
TRBV7-8	TRBJ1-5	ASSSPKGQGNQPQH
TRBV28	TRBJ1-1	ASGGTGMNTEAF
TRBV12-3/TRBV12-4	TRBJ1-1	ASSLQGEEAEAF
TRBV25-1	TRBJ1-4	ASSEWGTNEKLF
TRBV20-1	TRBJ2-3	SAAGGRADTQY
TRBV25-1	TRBJ2-3	ASSDYFSGQGTDTQY
TRBV6-1	TRBJ2-5	ASSVTGFGTQY
TRBV20-1	TRBJ1-2	SADRGQRTYGYT
TRBV10-1	TRBJ2-1	ASSVKRGGEQF
TRBV24-1	TRBJ2-1	ATSDLSTSGGVYNEQF
TRBV2	TRBJ1-2	AGGTDNYGYT
TRBV28	TRBJ1-2	ASSLPGTGGGYT
TRBV4-3	TRBJ1-1	ASSPPGAGQTEAF
TRBV29-1	TRBJ2-7	SVDAGFRNEQY
TRBV7-6	TRBJ2-3	ASRTGTGEADTQY
TRBV18	TRBJ1-4	ASSPPEGKTTNEKLF
TRBV19	TRBJ1-1	ASIPYGQDQPEAF
TRBV20-1	TRBJ1-2	SAKDSYGYT
TRBV12-3/TRBV12-4	TRBJ1-2	ASSTVKAAGGYT
TRBV14	TRBJ2-4	ASSQGDGKLAAKNIQY
TRBV7-6	TRBJ2-3	ASSSDYLSTDTQY
TRBV19	TRBJ2-2	ASSSVRDRVTGELF